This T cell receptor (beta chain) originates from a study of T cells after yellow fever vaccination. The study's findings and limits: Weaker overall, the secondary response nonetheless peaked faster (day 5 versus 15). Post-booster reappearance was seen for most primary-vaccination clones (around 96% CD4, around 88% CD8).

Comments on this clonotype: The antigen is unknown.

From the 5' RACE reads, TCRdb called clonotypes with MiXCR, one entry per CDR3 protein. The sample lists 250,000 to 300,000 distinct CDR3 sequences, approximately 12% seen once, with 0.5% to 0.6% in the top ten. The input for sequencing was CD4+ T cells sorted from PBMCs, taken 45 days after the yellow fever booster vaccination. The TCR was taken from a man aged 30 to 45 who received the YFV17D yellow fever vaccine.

In DNA, the CDR3 is TGTGCCACCAGTGATCCTCGGGGGAGGGACACTAAAAACATTCAGTACTTC. It encodes CATSDPRGRDTKNIQYF. The rearrangement uses TRBV24-1 and TRBJ2-4, with D possibly being TRBD2 (7 bases). V was clipped by 3 bases and J by 4 bases, with 18 bases between them. The CDR3 is 17 amino acids. Per the germline V gene, CDR1 is KGHDR and CDR2 is SFDVKD.